Listed below are T cell receptor beta chains from one sample, sequenced in a study of cytomegalovirus exposure and HLA in healthy donors. The table came from immunoSEQ multiplex PCR; TCRdb's copy has only in-frame clones and leaves some out. The repertoire includes 80,000 to 100,000 clones, 55% to 75% of them detected once, and under 2.5% sits in the top ten. The sequenced material came from PBMCs. These TCRs come from a man in his fifties or sixties in good health and CMV-seronegative. Each CDR3 is given with its conserved first and last residue. D genes are given only for firm matches. The size entry is marked missing in some rows and otherwise reads once, few, many or a size class.

clone size	V gene	D gene	J gene	CDR3 protein	CDR3 DNA
-	TRBV27	-	TRBJ2-2	CATKLNPGELFF	TGTGCCACTAAACTCAACCCCGGGGAGCTGTTTTTT
-	TRBV2	TRBD1	TRBJ2-7	CASRRTGGYEQYF	TGTGCCAGCAGAAGGACAGGGGGCTACGAGCAGTACTTC
-	TRBV28	-	TRBJ1-5	CASSLTGQNQPQHF	TGTGCCAGCAGTTTAACAGGGCAAAATCAGCCCCAGCATTTT
-	TRBV5-1	-	TRBJ1-1	CASSFLAQGGTEAFF	-
-	TRBV30	-	TRBJ1-4	CACSQVNEKLFF	TGTGCCTGCTCCCAGGTTAATGAAAAACTGTTTTTT
-	TRBV5-1	-	TRBJ2-1	CASSPQARGGPNEQFF	TGCGCCAGCAGCCCCCAGGCGAGGGGAGGCCCGAATGAGCAGTTCTTC
-	TRBV6-1	-	TRBJ2-1	CASSEFLRDNEQFF	TGTGCCAGCAGTGAATTTCTCCGAGACAATGAGCAGTTCTTC
few	TRBV7-3	-	TRBJ2-2	CASQEGSNTGELFF	TGTGCCAGCCAGGAGGGGTCAAACACCGGGGAGCTGTTTTTT
few	TRBV7-3	TRBD2	TRBJ2-7	CASSPRSGTSGTGEQYF	TGTGCCAGCAGCCCCCGGTCTGGGACTAGCGGAACGGGGGAGCAGTACTTC
-	TRBV7-9	TRBD2	TRBJ2-5	CASSLGGAGEQYF	TGTGCCAGCAGCTTAGGAGGGGCGGGAGAGCAGTACTTC
few	TRBV28	TRBD2	TRBJ2-1	CASSDPGTTYNEQFF	TGTGCCAGCAGTGACCCCGGGACTACCTACAATGAGCAGTTCTTC
-	TRBV5-1	-	TRBJ1-2	CASSLGGFYGYTF	TGCGCCAGCAGCTTGGGAGGGTTCTATGGCTACACCTTC
-	TRBV2	-	TRBJ2-5	CASSTGRETQYF	TGTGCCAGCAGTACAGGACGGGAGACCCAGTACTTC
few	TRBV21-1	-	TRBJ2-7	CASSNGTSSYEQYF	TGTGCCAGCAGCAACGGGACTAGCTCCTACGAGCAGTACTTC
many	TRBV27	TRBD2	TRBJ2-3	CASSLSLAGGTQYF	TGTGCCAGCAGTTTAAGTCTAGCGGGAGGTACGCAGTATTTT
-	TRBV7-2	TRBD2	TRBJ2-1	CASSLDSSGVGHEQFF	TGTGCCAGCAGCTTAGATTCTAGCGGGGTTGGGCATGAGCAGTTCTTC
-	TRBV28	-	TRBJ2-5	CASSSPGREETQYF	TGTGCCAGCAGTTCTCCGGGGAGAGAAGAGACCCAGTACTTC
-	TRBV6-6	-	TRBJ2-7	CASSVVGGLEQYF	TGTGCCAGCAGTGTGGTGGGGGGGCTCGAGCAGTACTTC
-	TRBV28	TRBD1	TRBJ2-7	CASSPRDRGHEQYF	TGTGCCAGCAGTCCAAGGGACAGGGGCCACGAGCAGTACTTC
-	TRBV6-5	TRBD2	TRBJ2-1	CASSLDGLAGYNEQFF	TGTGCCAGCAGTTTAGACGGACTAGCGGGATACAATGAGCAGTTCTTC
-	TRBV15	TRBD1	TRBJ2-5	CATGDRGSVETQYF	TGTGCCACCGGGGACAGGGGGTCGGTAGAGACCCAGTACTTC
-	TRBV28	-	TRBJ1-5	CANLRPGGGTNSNQPQHF	TGTGCCAACCTGAGGCCGGGGGGAGGAACAAATAGCAATCAGCCCCAGCATTTT
-	TRBV19	TRBD1	TRBJ1-2	CASRSQGAGGYTF	TGTGCCAGTAGATCACAGGGGGCAGGAGGCTACACCTTC
-	TRBV5-4	TRBD2	TRBJ2-1	CASSLVGTSGRKFF	TGTGCCAGCAGCTTGGTTGGGACTAGCGGGAGGAAGTTCTTC
-	TRBV19	-	TRBJ1-4	CASTSDRIKNEKLFF	TGTGCCAGTACCTCCGACAGGATTAAAAATGAAAAACTGTTTTTT
once	TRBV15	-	TRBJ1-2	CATSTQTGFYGYTF	TGTGCCACCAGCACTCAGACAGGATTCTATGGCTACACCTTC
-	TRBV10-3	-	TRBJ2-7	CAISEAGQLYEQYF	TGTGCCATCAGTGAGGCGGGACAGCTTTACGAGCAGTACTTC
-	TRBV4-1	TRBD1	TRBJ1-5	CASSQEGGQGLNQPQHF	TGCGCCAGCAGCCAAGAGGGGGGACAGGGGCTAAATCAGCCCCAGCATTTT
-	TRBV10-3	TRBD1	TRBJ1-5	CAISERSGGGNQPQHF	TGTGCCATCAGTGAGAGGTCAGGGGGCGGCAATCAGCCCCAGCATTTT
-	TRBV28	-	TRBJ2-2	CASINSQAFTGELFF	TGTGCCAGCATAAATTCACAGGCTTTCACCGGGGAGCTGTTTTTT
-	TRBV21-1	-	TRBJ1-4	CASSKVTSDRGRWTNEKLFF	TGTGCCAGCAGCAAAGTTACCTCGGACAGGGGGAGGTGGACTAATGAAAAACTGTTTTTT
-	TRBV27	-	TRBJ2-3	CASSNRADTQYF	TGTGCCAGCAGCAACAGGGCAGATACGCAGTATTTT
-	TRBV11-3	TRBD2	TRBJ2-1	CASSLGLAGGNEQFF	TGTGCCAGCAGCCTCGGACTAGCGGGAGGCAATGAGCAGTTCTTC
-	TRBV18	-	TRBJ2-7	CASSLMSEQYF	TGTGCCAGCTCACTCATGAGCGAGCAGTACTTC
-	TRBV6-4	-	TRBJ1-6	CASSLTGGADSPLHF	TGTGCCAGCAGTCTGACGGGGGGGGCTGATTCACCCCTCCACTTT
-	TRBV6-1	-	TRBJ1-4	CASSERTVGYEKLFF	TGTGCCAGCAGTGAACGGACAGTAGGTTATGAAAAACTGTTTTTT
once	TRBV4-1	TRBD2	TRBJ2-2	CASSLSGGRNTGELFF	TGCGCCAGCAGCCTAAGCGGGGGCCGTAACACCGGGGAGCTGTTTTTT
-	TRBV27	TRBD1	TRBJ2-7	CASSPEQGAAYEQYF	TGTGCCAGCAGTCCAGAACAGGGGGCAGCCTACGAGCAGTACTTC
-	TRBV28	TRBD1	TRBJ2-5	CASRSGGQELSSVYF	TGTGCCAGCAGATCAGGGGGACAGGAACTGTCGTCTGTGTACTTC
-	TRBV19	TRBD2	TRBJ2-1	CASTKSGLAGDEQFF	TGTGCCAGTACTAAGTCGGGACTAGCGGGAGATGAGCAGTTCTTC
-	TRBV29-1	-	TRBJ1-5	CSASYGGGDQPQHF	TGCAGCGCTTCTTACGGGGGTGGAGATCAGCCCCAGCATTTT
-	TRBV7-7	TRBD2	TRBJ2-5	CASSLGVAGGPVETQYF	TGTGCTAGCAGCCTCGGGGTAGCGGGAGGGCCTGTAGAGACCCAGTACTTC
-	TRBV5-4	TRBD2	TRBJ2-2	CASSPGTSGGTGELFF	TGTGCCAGCAGCCCCGGGACTAGCGGGGGAACCGGGGAGCTGTTTTTT
-	TRBV27	-	TRBJ2-7	CASSKFRRTEHTYAQYF	TGTGCCAGCAGCAAGTTCAGAAGGACAGAGCATACCTACGCGCAGTACTTC